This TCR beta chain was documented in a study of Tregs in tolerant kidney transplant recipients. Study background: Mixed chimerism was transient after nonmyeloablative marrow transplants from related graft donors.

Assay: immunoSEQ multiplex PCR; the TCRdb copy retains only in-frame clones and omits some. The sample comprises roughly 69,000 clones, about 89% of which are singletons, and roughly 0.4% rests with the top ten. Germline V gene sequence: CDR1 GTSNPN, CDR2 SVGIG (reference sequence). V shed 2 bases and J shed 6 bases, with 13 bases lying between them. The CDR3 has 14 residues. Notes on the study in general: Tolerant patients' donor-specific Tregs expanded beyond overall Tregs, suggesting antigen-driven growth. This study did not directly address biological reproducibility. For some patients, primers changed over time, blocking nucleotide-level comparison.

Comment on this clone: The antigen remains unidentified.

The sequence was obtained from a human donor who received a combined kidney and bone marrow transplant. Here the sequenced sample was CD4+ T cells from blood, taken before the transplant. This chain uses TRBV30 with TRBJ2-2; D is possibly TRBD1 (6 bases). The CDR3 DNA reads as TGTGCCTGGAGTCTCGACAGGTGGTCCGGGGAGCTGTTTTTT. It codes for CAWSLDRWSGELFF.